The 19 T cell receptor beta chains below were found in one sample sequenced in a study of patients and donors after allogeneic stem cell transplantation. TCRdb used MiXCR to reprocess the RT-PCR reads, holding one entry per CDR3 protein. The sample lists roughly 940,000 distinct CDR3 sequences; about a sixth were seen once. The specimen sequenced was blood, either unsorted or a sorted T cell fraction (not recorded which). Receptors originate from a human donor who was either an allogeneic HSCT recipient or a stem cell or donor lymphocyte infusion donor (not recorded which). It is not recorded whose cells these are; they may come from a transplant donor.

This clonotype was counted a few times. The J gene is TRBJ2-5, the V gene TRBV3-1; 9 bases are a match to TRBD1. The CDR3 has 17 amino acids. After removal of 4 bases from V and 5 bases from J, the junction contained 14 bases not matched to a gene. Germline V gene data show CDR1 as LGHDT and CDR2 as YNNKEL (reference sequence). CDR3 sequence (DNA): TGTGCCAGCAGCCCCACCGACAGGGGGATAGGTGGGGAGACCCAGTACTTC. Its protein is CASSPTDRGIGGETQYF.

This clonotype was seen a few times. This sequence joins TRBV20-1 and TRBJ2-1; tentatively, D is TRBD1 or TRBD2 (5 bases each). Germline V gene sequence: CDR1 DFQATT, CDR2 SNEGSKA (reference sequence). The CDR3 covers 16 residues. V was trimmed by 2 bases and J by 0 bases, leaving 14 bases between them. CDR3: CSARLRRGSSYNEQFF. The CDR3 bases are TGCAGTGCTAGACTAAGACGGGGCAGCTCCTACAATGAGCAGTTCTTC.

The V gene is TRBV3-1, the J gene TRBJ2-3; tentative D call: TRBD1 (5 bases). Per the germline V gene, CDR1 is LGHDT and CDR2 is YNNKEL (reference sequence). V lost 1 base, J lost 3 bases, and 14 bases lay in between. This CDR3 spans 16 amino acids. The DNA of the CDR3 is TGTGCCAGCAGCCAAGCCACCGACAGTTATACAGATACGCAGTATTTT. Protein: CASSQATDSYTDTQYF.

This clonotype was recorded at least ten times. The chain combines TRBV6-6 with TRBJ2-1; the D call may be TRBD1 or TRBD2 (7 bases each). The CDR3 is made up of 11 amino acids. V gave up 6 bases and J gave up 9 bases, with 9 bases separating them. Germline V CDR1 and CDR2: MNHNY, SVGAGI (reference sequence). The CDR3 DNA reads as TGTGCCAGCAGCAGGGGGGGTGAGCAGTTCTTC. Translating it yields CASSRGGEQFF.

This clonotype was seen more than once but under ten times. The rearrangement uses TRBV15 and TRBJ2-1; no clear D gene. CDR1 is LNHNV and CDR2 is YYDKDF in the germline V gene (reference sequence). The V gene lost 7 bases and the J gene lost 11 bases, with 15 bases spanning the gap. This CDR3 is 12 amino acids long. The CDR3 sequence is CATTEWREKQFF. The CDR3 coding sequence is TGTGCCACCACCGAATGGAGAGAAAAGCAGTTCTTC.

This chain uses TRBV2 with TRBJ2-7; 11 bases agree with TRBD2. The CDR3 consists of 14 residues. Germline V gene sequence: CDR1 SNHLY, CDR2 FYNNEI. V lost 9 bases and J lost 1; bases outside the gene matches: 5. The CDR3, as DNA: TGTGCCAGGAACAGACTAGCGGGGTCCTACGAGCAGTACTTC. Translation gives CARNRLAGSYEQYF.

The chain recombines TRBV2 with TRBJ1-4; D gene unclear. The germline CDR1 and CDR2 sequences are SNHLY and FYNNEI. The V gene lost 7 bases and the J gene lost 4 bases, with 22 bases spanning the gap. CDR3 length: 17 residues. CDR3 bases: TGTGCCAGCAAGAAGGGTGCCACCAAGGCTTATAATGAAAAACTGTTTTTT. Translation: CASKKGATKAYNEKLFF.

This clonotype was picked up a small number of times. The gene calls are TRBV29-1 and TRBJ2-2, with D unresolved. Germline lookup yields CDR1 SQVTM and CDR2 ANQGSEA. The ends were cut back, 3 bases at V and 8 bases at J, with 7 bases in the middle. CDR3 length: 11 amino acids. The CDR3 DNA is TGCAGCGTTGACAGGTTAGGGGAGCTGTTTTTT. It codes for CSVDRLGELFF.

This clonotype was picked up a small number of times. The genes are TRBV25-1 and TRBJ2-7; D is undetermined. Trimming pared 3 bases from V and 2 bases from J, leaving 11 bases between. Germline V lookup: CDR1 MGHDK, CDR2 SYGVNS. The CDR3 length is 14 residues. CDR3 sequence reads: CASSDRRRAYEQYF. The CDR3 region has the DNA TGTGCCAGCAGTGATCGGCGGCGCGCCTACGAGCAGTACTTC.

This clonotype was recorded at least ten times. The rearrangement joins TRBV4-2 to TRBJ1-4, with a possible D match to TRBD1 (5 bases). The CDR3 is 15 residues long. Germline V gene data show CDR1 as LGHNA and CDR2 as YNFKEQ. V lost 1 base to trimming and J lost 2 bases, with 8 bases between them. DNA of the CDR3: TGTGCCAGCAGCCAAGGTCAGGGCACTAATGAAAAACTGTTTTTT. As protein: CASSQGQGTNEKLFF.

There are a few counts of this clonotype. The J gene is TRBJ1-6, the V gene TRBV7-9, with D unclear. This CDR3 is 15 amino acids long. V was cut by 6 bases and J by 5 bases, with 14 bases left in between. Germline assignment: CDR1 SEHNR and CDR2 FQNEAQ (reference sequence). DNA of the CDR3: TGTGCCAGCAGTTTTTTATCGGGGAATAATTCACCCCTCCACTTT. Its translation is CASSFLSGNNSPLHF.

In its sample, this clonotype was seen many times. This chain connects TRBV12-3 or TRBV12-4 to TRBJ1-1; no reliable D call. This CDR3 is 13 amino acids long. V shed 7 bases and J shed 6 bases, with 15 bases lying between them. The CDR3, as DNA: TGTGCCAGCACATCAATACGAGGGTCTGAAGCTTTCTTT. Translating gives CASTSIRGSEAFF.

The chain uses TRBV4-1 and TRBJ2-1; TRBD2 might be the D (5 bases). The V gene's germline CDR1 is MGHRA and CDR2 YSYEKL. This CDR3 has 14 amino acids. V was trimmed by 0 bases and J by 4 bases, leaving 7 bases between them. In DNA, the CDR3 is TGCGCCAGCAGCCAAGAGGGAGCTTACAATGAGCAGTTCTTC. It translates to CASSQEGAYNEQFF.

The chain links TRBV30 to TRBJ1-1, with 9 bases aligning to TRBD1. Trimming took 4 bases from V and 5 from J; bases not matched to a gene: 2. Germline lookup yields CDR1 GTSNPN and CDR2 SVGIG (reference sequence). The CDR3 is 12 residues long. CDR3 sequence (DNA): TGTGCCTGGAAAGACAGGGGGACTGAAGCTTTCTTT. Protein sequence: CAWKDRGTEAFF.

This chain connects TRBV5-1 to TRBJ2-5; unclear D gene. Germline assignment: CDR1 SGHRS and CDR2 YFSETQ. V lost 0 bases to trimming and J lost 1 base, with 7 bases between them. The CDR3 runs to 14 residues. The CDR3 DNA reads TGCGCCAGCAGCTTGGCTCCGACCCAAGAGACCCAGTACTTC. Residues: CASSLAPTQETQYF.

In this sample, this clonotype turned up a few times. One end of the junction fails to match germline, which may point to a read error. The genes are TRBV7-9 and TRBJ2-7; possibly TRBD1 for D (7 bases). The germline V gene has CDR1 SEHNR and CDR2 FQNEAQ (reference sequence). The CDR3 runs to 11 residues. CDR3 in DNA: TGTGCCAGCGAGATGGGGGGACAGCTTCAATTC. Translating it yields CASEMGGQLQF.

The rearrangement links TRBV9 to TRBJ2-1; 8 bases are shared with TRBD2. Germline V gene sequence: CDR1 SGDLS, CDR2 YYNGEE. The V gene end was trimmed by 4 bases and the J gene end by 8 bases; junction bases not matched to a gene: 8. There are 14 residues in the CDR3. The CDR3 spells CASSPVAGGDEQFF. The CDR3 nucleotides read TGTGCCAGCAGCCCAGTGGCGGGAGGAGATGAGCAGTTCTTC.

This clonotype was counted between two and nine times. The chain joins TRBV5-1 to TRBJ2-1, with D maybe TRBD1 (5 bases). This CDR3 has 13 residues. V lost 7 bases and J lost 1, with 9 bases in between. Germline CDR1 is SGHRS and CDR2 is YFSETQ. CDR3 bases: TGCGCCAGCGGCAAGGGGTCCTACAATGAGCAGTTCTTC. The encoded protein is CASGKGSYNEQFF.

CDR3 sequence reads: CASSGSLAGGPIGELFF. CDR3 nucleotides: TGTGCCAGCAGCGGGTCCCTAGCGGGAGGGCCGATCGGGGAGCTGTTTTTT. The V and J genes are TRBV11-2 and TRBJ2-2; 12 positions match TRBD2. V shed 5 bases and J 7 bases; nucleotides not matched to a gene: 11. The CDR3 sequence is 17 residues long. Germline CDR1 SGHAT, CDR2 FQNNGV.